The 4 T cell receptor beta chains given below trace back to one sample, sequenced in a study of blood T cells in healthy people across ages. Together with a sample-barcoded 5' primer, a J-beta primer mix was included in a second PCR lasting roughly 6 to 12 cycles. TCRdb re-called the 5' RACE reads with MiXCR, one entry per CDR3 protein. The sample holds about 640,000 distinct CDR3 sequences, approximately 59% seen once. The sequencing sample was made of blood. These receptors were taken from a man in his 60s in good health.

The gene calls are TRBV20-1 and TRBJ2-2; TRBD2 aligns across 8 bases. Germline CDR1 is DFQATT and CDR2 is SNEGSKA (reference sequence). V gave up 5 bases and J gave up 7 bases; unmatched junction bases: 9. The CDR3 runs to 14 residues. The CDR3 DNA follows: TGCAGTGCTGCCCCCCCGGGGGGGGGCGGGGAGCTGTTTTTT. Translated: CSAAPPGGGGELFF.

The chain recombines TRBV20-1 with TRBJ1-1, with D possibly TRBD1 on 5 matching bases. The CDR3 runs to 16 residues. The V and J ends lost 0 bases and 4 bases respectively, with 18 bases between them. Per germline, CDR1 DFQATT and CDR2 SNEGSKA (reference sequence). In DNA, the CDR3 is TGCAGTGCTAGAGATTGGTTGCTAGGGACGGGCACTGAAGCTTTCTTT. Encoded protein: CSARDWLLGTGTEAFF.

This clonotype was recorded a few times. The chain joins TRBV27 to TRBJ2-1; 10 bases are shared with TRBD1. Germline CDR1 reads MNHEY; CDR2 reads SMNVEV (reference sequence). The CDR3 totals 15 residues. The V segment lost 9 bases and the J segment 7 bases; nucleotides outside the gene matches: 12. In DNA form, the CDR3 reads TGTGCCAGTCCGTTCCGGGACAGGGGTCCGAATGAGCAGTTCTTC. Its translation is CASPFRDRGPNEQFF.

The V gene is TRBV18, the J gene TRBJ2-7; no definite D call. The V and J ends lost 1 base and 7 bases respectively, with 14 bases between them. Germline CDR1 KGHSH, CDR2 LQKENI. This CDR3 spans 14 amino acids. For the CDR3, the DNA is TGTGCCAGCTCACCACAGACCTTATACAATGAGCAGTACTTC. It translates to CASSPQTLYNEQYF.